What follows are 18 T cell receptor beta chains derived from one specimen sequenced in a study of response to subunit inactivated influenza vaccine. A single record per CDR3 protein comes from TCRdb applying MiXCR to the RT-PCR reads. This sample has hundreds of thousands of distinct CDR3 sequences, with approximately 17% found just once. The sequences come from PBMCs from blood, collected 4 to 6 days after vaccination. These receptor sequences come from a man aged 45-60 years who received an inactivated influenza vaccine.

This clonotype was picked up one time. V is TRBV3-1 and J is TRBJ1-6; D perhaps matches TRBD1 (6 bases). Trimming pared 5 bases from V and 6 bases from J, leaving 11 bases between. The CDR3 is 14 amino acids. CDR1 is LGHDT and CDR2 is YNNKEL in the germline V gene (reference sequence). In nucleotides, the CDR3 is TGTGCCAGCAGCAACAGGGACGTTAATTCACCCCTCCACTTT. Protein product: CASSNRDVNSPLHF. The full variable domain, with the rest looked up from reference TRBV3-1 and TRBJ1-6, is DTAVSQTPKYLVTQMGNDKSIKCEQNLGHDTMYWYKQDSKKFLKIMFSYNNKELIINETVPNRFSPKSPDKAHLNLHINSLELGDSAVYFCASSNRDVNSPLHFGNGTRLTVT.

The chain has TRBV28 and TRBJ2-7, with a tentative D call TRBD2 (6 bases). This CDR3 spans 15 amino acids. CDR1 and CDR2 (germline): MDHEN, SYDVKM. Trimming removed 8 bases at V and 6 bases at J, with 23 bases between. The CDR3: CASSRVGGEGSEQYF. DNA for the CDR3: TGTGCCAGCTCCCGCGTCGGGGGTGAAGGCTCCGAGCAGTACTTC. The whole variable domain, filled in from reference TRBV28 and TRBJ2-7, reads DVKVTQSSRYLVKRTGEKVFLECVQDMDHENMFWYRQDPGLGLRLIYFSYDVKMKEKGDIPEGYSVSREKKERFSLILESASTNQTSMYLCASSRVGGEGSEQYFGPGTRLTVT.

The table lists this clonotype with a few counts. The J gene is TRBJ2-7, the V gene TRBV7-9; 7 positions match TRBD2. Germline assignment: CDR1 SEHNR and CDR2 FQNEAQ (reference sequence). With V trimmed by 8 bases and J by 4 bases, 14 bases remained unmatched. The CDR3 is made up of 15 amino acids. In DNA form, the CDR3 reads TGTGCCAGCCACTCAACGGCTAGCGGCAAATACGAGCAGTACTTC. Translation gives CASHSTASGKYEQYF.

As concerns this clonotype: Possible read error: a much larger clone is one base away. The chain employs TRBV6-1 and TRBJ1-1; D unresolved. The germline CDR1 and CDR2 sequences are MNHNS and SASEGT. Deletions cut 5 bases from V and 1 base from J, with 8 bases between. This CDR3 region has 13 residues. The CDR3 spells CASSREGNTEAFF. The CDR3, as DNA: TGTGCCAGCAGTAGAGAGGGGAACACTGAAGCTTTCTTT.

This chain links TRBV24-1 with TRBJ2-3; D is perhaps TRBD2 (6 bases). There are 15 residues in the CDR3. Between the trimmed V and J ends, which lost 2 bases and 2 bases, there was a span of 10 bases. Germline lookup yields CDR1 KGHDR and CDR2 SFDVKD. This chain's CDR3 is CATSDSRTNTDTQYF. The CDR3 coding sequence is TGTGCCACCAGTGATTCGAGGACTAACACAGATACGCAGTATTTT.

This chain uses TRBV7-9 with TRBJ2-7; 12 bases are shared with TRBD2. In germline, CDR1 is SEHNR, CDR2 FQNEAQ (reference sequence). This CDR3 is 15 amino acids long. With V trimmed by 4 bases and J by 5 bases, 6 bases remained unmatched. The CDR3: CASSSSTSGRNEQYF. CDR3 nucleotide sequence: TGTGCCAGCAGCTCGAGTACTAGCGGGAGGAACGAGCAGTACTTC.

This clonotype was observed many times. The chain couples TRBV7-9 to TRBJ2-5; 9 nucleotides match TRBD1. In germline, CDR1 is SEHNR, CDR2 FQNEAQ (reference sequence). Trimming removed 5 bases from V and 2 bases from J; junction bases left unmatched: 6. The CDR3 spans 15 residues. The chain's CDR3 is CASSPDRGIQETQYF. CDR3 DNA: TGTGCCAGCAGCCCAGACAGGGGGATTCAAGAGACCCAGTACTTC.

The sample holds a few counts of this clonotype. The chain employs TRBV3-1 and TRBJ1-4; D may be TRBD1 (5 bases). Germline lookup yields CDR1 LGHDT and CDR2 YNNKEL (reference sequence). The CDR3 totals 17 residues. Trimming stripped 4 bases from V and 0 bases from J, with 15 bases between. The CDR3 loop is CASSLLPRGATNEKLFF. CDR3 bases: TGTGCCAGCAGCCTCCTACCTCGGGGGGCAACTAATGAAAAACTGTTTTTT.

This clonotype was counted only a few times. This chain uses TRBV12-3 or TRBV12-4 with TRBJ2-2; tentatively, D is TRBD2 (5 bases). The CDR3 covers 16 residues. Trimming shortened V by 6 bases and J by 5 bases, and 19 bases separated the two germline ends. As DNA, the CDR3 is TGTGCCAGCAGCCGCACGGGAACCCTCATGACCGGGGAGCTGTTTTTT. This gives the protein CASSRTGTLMTGELFF.

The chain joins TRBV5-1 to TRBJ2-1, with D tentatively TRBD1 (6 bases). CDR1 and CDR2 from the germline V gene are SGHRS and YFSETQ. The V end was cut by 5 bases, the J end by 0 bases, with 9 bases between. This CDR3 has 14 residues. This CDR3 reads CASSDRNSYNEQFF. The CDR3 nucleotides are TGCGCCAGCAGTGACAGGAACTCCTACAATGAGCAGTTCTTC.

This clonotype was detected only a few times. The rearrangement joins TRBV20-1 to TRBJ2-7; 7 nucleotides align to TRBD2. The trim removed 3 bases at V and 2 bases at J, leaving 4 bases unmatched. The CDR3 sequence is 13 residues long. Germline CDR1 and CDR2: DFQATT and SNEGSKA (reference sequence). The CDR3 coding sequence is TGCAGTGCTAGCAGCGGGGTTGCCTACGAGCAGTACTTC. This encodes CSASSGVAYEQYF.

This clonotype was seen a handful of times. The chain has TRBV5-6 and TRBJ2-2; D may be TRBD1 (6 bases). CDR3 length: 14 residues. Trimming shortened V by 4 bases and J by 5 bases, and 12 bases separated the two germline ends. Germline V gene sequence: CDR1 SGHDT, CDR2 YYEEEE. The CDR3 nucleotides read TGTGCCAGCAGCAGGGGGTACCCTACCGGGGAGCTGTTTTTT. Translated: CASSRGYPTGELFF.

The chain recombines TRBV28 with TRBJ2-1; 8 bases are a match to TRBD1. CDR3 length: 17 amino acids. V lost 2 bases to trimming and J lost 2 bases; unmatched junction nucleotides: 8. Germline V gene sequence: CDR1 MDHEN, CDR2 SYDVKM. CDR3 loop: CASSLRDRSLPYNEQFF. DNA for the CDR3: TGTGCCAGCAGTTTACGGGACAGGTCCCTCCCCTACAATGAGCAGTTCTTC.

This clonotype came up a few times. The chain joins TRBV13 to TRBJ2-7; D uncertain. The V end lost 4 bases, the J end lost 8 bases, and 12 bases lay between the germline ends. Germline CDR1 and CDR2: PRHDT and FYEKMQ (reference sequence). The CDR3 runs to 12 residues. CDR3 DNA sequence: TGTGCCAGCAGCTCTATAGTTGGTAAGCAGTACTTC. Amino acid sequence: CASSSIVGKQYF.

In this sample, this clonotype turned up many times. V usage is TRBV12-3 or TRBV12-4 and J usage is TRBJ2-5; no firm D call. The V end was cut by 5 bases, the J end by 5 bases, with 12 bases between. The CDR3 spans 13 residues. This CDR3 is CASSARTLETQYF. CDR3 nucleotides: TGTGCCAGCAGTGCCCGGACGTTGGAGACCCAGTACTTC.

This clonotype appeared many times. The chain links TRBV20-1 to TRBJ2-7, with TRBD1 identical over 10 bases. The CDR3 has 15 amino acids. V trimming: 5 bases; J trimming: 5 bases; junction bases outside the gene matches: 12. Germline V CDR1 and CDR2: DFQATT, SNEGSKA (reference sequence). CDR3 in amino acids: CSAPSPGQGRNEQYF. CDR3 nucleotide sequence: TGCAGTGCTCCCTCTCCGGGACAGGGGCGGAACGAGCAGTACTTC.

The sample holds a few counts of this clonotype. The rearrangement links TRBV12-3 or TRBV12-4 to TRBJ1-6, with a weak D call TRBD1 (6 bases). Trimming left V 6 bases short and J 5 bases short, with 14 bases between. The CDR3 length is 15 residues. CDR3 residues: CASSTGSGDNSPLHF. CDR3 DNA: TGTGCCAGCAGCACAGGGTCGGGAGATAATTCACCCCTCCACTTT.

The chain joins TRBV20-1 to TRBJ2-7, with TRBD2 identical over 7 bases. The CDR3 has 13 amino acids. Trimming removed 3 bases from V and 2 bases from J; junction bases left unmatched: 4. Germline CDR1 reads DFQATT; CDR2 reads SNEGSKA (reference sequence). The CDR3 sequence is CSARGGTTYEQYF. CDR3 DNA sequence: TGCAGTGCTAGGGGGGGGACCACCTACGAGCAGTACTTC.